What follows are 31 T cell receptor beta chains derived from one specimen sequenced in a study of OX40 agonist ivuxolimab in advanced cancers. Library construction relied on the immunoSEQ multiplex PCR assay. TCRdb limited this immuneACCESS table to in-frame rearrangements with V and J called. A share of clones is missing; checked studies link under half to unresolved V genes, and the rest is unexplained. This sample comprises about 75,000 clones, more than 85% of them detected only once. Together, the top ten hold approximately 8.4% of the sample. Here the sequenced sample was CD4+ or CD8+ T cells sorted from blood, taken in a trial of the OX40 agonist ivuxolimab. These receptors were collected from an adult with an advanced solid tumor such as melanoma, head and neck, liver or kidney cancer.

The chain's CDR3 is CASSLRAGGGRETQYF. The DNA for the CDR3 is TGTGCCAGCAGTTTACGCGCGGGAGGGGGCAGGGAGACCCAGTACTTC. This chain links TRBV28 with TRBJ2-5; 9 bases agree with TRBD2. V dropped 2 bases and J dropped 5; count of bases not matched to a gene: 9. CDR1 MDHEN and CDR2 SYDVKM come from the germline V gene. The CDR3 extends over 16 amino acids.

The gene calls are TRBV5-4 and TRBJ2-5, with D possibly called TRBD1 or TRBD2 (5 bases each). The CDR3 contains 15 residues. Trimming removed 3 bases at V and 5 bases at J, with 17 bases between. Germline values: CDR1 SGHNT, CDR2 YYREEE (reference sequence). As DNA, the CDR3 is TGTGCCAGCAGCTCACAGGTTCGAAGAGGGGAGACCCAGTACTTC. It specifies CASSSQVRRGETQYF.

The chain couples TRBV27 to TRBJ1-3; D is undetermined. The CDR3 length is 16 residues. V lost 8 bases, J lost 0 bases, and 17 bases lay in between. Germline values: CDR1 MNHEY, CDR2 SMNVEV (reference sequence). This chain's CDR3 is CASAPLRGVSGNTIYF. The CDR3, as DNA: TGTGCCAGCGCCCCCCTACGGGGAGTCTCTGGAAACACCATATATTTT.

The chain has TRBV5-6 and TRBJ1-2, with D maybe TRBD1 (5 bases). V lost 0 bases to trimming and J lost 6 bases, with 15 bases between them. From germline, CDR1 is SGHDT and CDR2 YYEEEE. CDR3 length: 15 residues. Here the CDR3 reads CASSLVLRVVDGYTF. The CDR3 DNA is TGTGCCAGCAGCTTGGTTCTCAGGGTAGTGGATGGCTACACCTTC.

The gene calls are TRBV30 and TRBJ1-4, with D uncertain. Trimming removed 2 bases from V and 3 bases from J, with 10 bases in between. The germline V gene encodes CDR1 GTSNPN and CDR2 SVGIG (reference sequence). The CDR3 is 14 residues long. CDR3 DNA: TGTGCCTGGAGTTCCGACGGATCTAATGAAAAACTGTTTTTT. Protein product: CAWSSDGSNEKLFF.

The CDR3 sequence: CASSLGQVTGELFF. As DNA, the CDR3 is TGCGCCAGCAGCTTGGGTCAGGTTACCGGGGAGCTGTTTTTT. The rearrangement uses TRBV5-1 and TRBJ2-2; no reliable D call. In germline, CDR1 is SGHRS, CDR2 YFSETQ. The CDR3 sequence is 14 residues long. Trimming took off 0 bases at V and 5 bases at J, with 8 bases between the two ends.

This clone appeared once. The V gene is TRBV30, the J gene TRBJ2-1, with D perhaps matching TRBD2 (5 bases). The V end was cut by 0 bases, the J end by 5 bases, with 8 bases between. Germline CDR1 and CDR2: GTSNPN and SVGIG (reference sequence). CDR3 size: 13 residues. CDR3 coding DNA: TGTGCCTGGAGTGTGGACTTCAACAATGAGCAGTTCTTC. Its translation: CAWSVDFNNEQFF.

V and J are TRBV2 and TRBJ1-4, with D hard to call. CDR1 and CDR2 (germline): SNHLY, FYNNEI. The length of the CDR3 is 13 residues. Between the trimmed V and J ends, which lost 9 bases and 8 bases, there was a span of 16 bases. The CDR3 spells CARSGDVGEKLFF. As DNA, the CDR3 is TGTGCCAGATCTGGGGATGTGGGGGAAAAACTGTTTTTT.

The chain links TRBV7-2 to TRBJ1-2, with 8 bases aligning to TRBD1. The germline gives CDR1 SGHTA, CDR2 FQGNSA. The CDR3 runs 15 residues. Trimming removed 5 bases from V and 3 bases from J; junction bases left unmatched: 8. The CDR3 nucleotides are TGTGCCAGCAGCCCCCTGGACAGGGCGGACTATGGCTACACCTTC. Protein: CASSPLDRADYGYTF. The variable domain in full, with the rest retrieved from reference TRBV7-2 and TRBJ1-2, is GAGVSQSPSNKVTEKGKDVELRCDPISGHTALYWYRQSLGQGLEFLIYFQGNSAPDKSGLPSDRFSAERTGGSVSTLTIQRTQQEDSAVYLCASSPLDRADYGYTFGSGTRLTVV.

The rearrangement links TRBV5-4 to TRBJ2-7; maybe TRBD2 (5 bases). V dropped 4 bases and J dropped 0 bases, with 17 bases sitting between them. This CDR3 has 16 residues. CDR1 is SGHNT, CDR2 YYREEE, per germline (reference sequence). This CDR3 is CASSPGRETVSYEQYF. For the CDR3, the DNA is TGTGCCAGCAGCCCTGGACGGGAAACTGTCTCCTACGAGCAGTACTTC.

The chain employs TRBV30 and TRBJ1-1; no reliable D call. Trimming stripped 4 bases from V and 10 bases from J, with 7 bases between. The CDR3 contains 9 residues. CDR1 GTSNPN and CDR2 SVGIG come from the germline V gene (reference sequence). CDR3 in amino acids: CAWKPGAFF. The CDR3 nucleotides read TGTGCCTGGAAACCGGGAGCTTTCTTT.

This rearrangement joins TRBV14 to TRBJ2-1, with 9 bases aligning to TRBD2. CDR1 is SGHDN, CDR2 FVKESK, per germline. V shed 1 base and J 8 bases; nucleotides not matched to a gene: 6. The CDR3 is 15 residues long. In nucleotides, the CDR3 is TGTGCCAGCAGCCAAGTTCCTAGCGGGGCAGATGAGCAGTTCTTC. It codes for CASSQVPSGADEQFF. The full variable domain, its missing parts supplied by reference TRBV14 and TRBJ2-1, is EAGVTQFPSHSVIEKGQTVTLRCDPISGHDNLYWYRRVMGKEIKFLLHFVKESKQDESGMPNNRFLAERTGGTYSTLKVQPAELEDSGVYFCASSQVPSGADEQFFGPGTRLTVL.

This clone was seen only a few times. This chain uses TRBV6-1 with TRBJ2-2; 7 bases agree with TRBD2. The CDR3 length is 15 residues. Looked up from germline, CDR1 is MNHNS and CDR2 is SASEGT. J was trimmed by 3 bases and V by 9 bases; bases with no gene match: 10. CDR3 amino acids: CARGKGGWDTGELFF. CDR3 DNA sequence: TGTGCCAGGGGCAAGGGAGGGTGGGACACCGGGGAGCTGTTTTTT.

V usage is TRBV7-3 and J usage is TRBJ2-1; D gene uncertain. Per germline, CDR1 SGHTA and CDR2 FQGTGA. The V gene lost 3 bases and the J gene lost 4 bases, with 7 bases spanning the gap. The length of the CDR3 is 13 residues. The CDR3: CASSFSVYNEQFF. Written as DNA, the CDR3 is TGTGCCAGCAGCTTCTCGGTATACAATGAGCAGTTCTTC.

The J gene is TRBJ2-2, the V gene TRBV11-2; tentative D call: TRBD2 (7 bases). The V and J ends lost 2 bases and 2 bases respectively, with 12 bases between them. The CDR3 runs 16 residues. The V gene's germline CDR1 is SGHAT and CDR2 FQNNGV. The CDR3 DNA reads as TGTGCCAGCAGCTTATCGGCGGGGGCCAACACCGGGGAGCTGTTTTTT. Translation: CASSLSAGANTGELFF. Variable domain in full (rest from reference TRBV11-2 and TRBJ2-2): EAGVAQSPRYKIIEKRQSVAFWCNPISGHATLYWYQQILGQGPKLLIQFQNNGVVDDSQLPKDRFSAERLKGVDSTLKIQPAKLEDSAVYLCASSLSAGANTGELFFGEGSRLTVL.

The V gene is TRBV2, the J gene TRBJ2-3; D possibly uses TRBD1 or TRBD2 (6 bases each). The germline CDR1 and CDR2 sequences are SNHLY and FYNNEI. The CDR3 is made up of 15 amino acids. Trimming removed 6 bases from V and 6 bases from J, with 19 bases in between. The CDR3 nucleotides are TGTGCCAGCAGACGGGGGCCCCCTGGGGGCGATACGCAGTATTTT. Translation: CASRRGPPGGDTQYF. Complete variable domain (other parts from reference TRBV2 and TRBJ2-3): EPEVTQTPSHQVTQMGQEVILRCVPISNHLYFYWYRQILGQKVEFLVSFYNNEISEKSEIFDDQFSVERPDGSNFTLKIRSTKLEDSAMYFCASRRGPPGGDTQYFGPGTRLTVL.

The chain carries TRBV5-5 and TRBJ1-5; D remains ambiguous. The length of the CDR3 is 15 residues. Per the germline V gene, CDR1 is SGHKS and CDR2 is YYEKEE (reference sequence). The V gene lost 2 bases and the J gene lost 3 bases, with 12 bases spanning the gap. The CDR3 nucleotides are TGTGCCAGCAGCTTTATCGCGGGGTTCAATCAGCCCCAGCATTTT. It yields the protein CASSFIAGFNQPQHF.

V is TRBV5-1 and J is TRBJ1-4, with a tentative D call TRBD1 (6 bases). Trimming cost V 2 bases and J 8 bases, with 10 bases left between them. CDR1 SGHRS and CDR2 YFSETQ come from the germline V gene. The CDR3 sequence is 13 residues long. Here the CDR3 reads CASSLGGREKLFF. CDR3 sequence (DNA): TGCGCCAGCAGCTTAGGGGGTCGGGAAAAACTGTTTTTT.

This rearrangement joins TRBV6-1 to TRBJ2-7, with 8 bases lining up with TRBD1. V lost 1 base to trimming and J lost 6 bases; unmatched junction nucleotides: 8. The CDR3 spans 15 residues. CDR1 is MNHNS and CDR2 is SASEGT in the germline V gene. The CDR3 here is CASSEGWTGFAEQYF. The CDR3 DNA reads as TGTGCCAGCAGTGAAGGATGGACAGGGTTCGCCGAGCAGTACTTC.

This chain uses TRBV5-5 with TRBJ1-2; D is unclear. The V end was cut by 7 bases, the J end by 4 bases, with 20 bases between. Germline V gene data show CDR1 as SGHKS and CDR2 as YYEKEE (reference sequence). The CDR3 loop spans 15 amino acids. CDR3 DNA: TGTGCCAGCGGTGAATATGTCTCGCGAACCTATGGCTACACCTTC. Translated, it gives CASGEYVSRTYGYTF.

The chain couples TRBV10-3 to TRBJ1-5, with 8 bases lining up with TRBD1. Looked up from germline, CDR1 is ENHRY and CDR2 is SYGVKD. The CDR3 is made up of 13 amino acids. V trimming: 7 bases; J trimming: 9 bases; junction bases outside the gene matches: 8. CDR3 sequence reads: CAIIQGVLRPQHF. For the CDR3, the DNA is TGTGCCATCATACAGGGGGTACTAAGGCCCCAGCATTTT.

CDR3 DNA sequence: TGTGCCAGCAGCTTTCGTAACAGGGACTATGGCTACACCTTC. Translated, it gives CASSFRNRDYGYTF. The rearrangement links TRBV5-4 to TRBJ1-2; TRBD1 is a possible D gene (6 bases). Looked up from germline, CDR1 is SGHNT and CDR2 is YYREEE (reference sequence). The CDR3 runs 14 residues. V lost 2 bases and J 3 bases, leaving 11 bases between the germline ends. The complete variable domain, with remaining parts taken from reference TRBV5-4 and TRBJ1-2, reads ETGVTQSPTHLIKTRGQQVTLRCSSQSGHNTVSWYQQALGQGPQFIFQYYREEENGRGNFPPRFSGLQFPNYSSELNVNALELDDSALYLCASSFRNRDYGYTFGSGTRLTVV.

This clone showed up just a few times. The V call is TRBV7-3, the J call TRBJ2-2; a weak D match, TRBD2 (5 bases). Trimming cost V 5 bases and J 6 bases, with 13 bases left between them. The germline V gene encodes CDR1 SGHTA and CDR2 FQGTGA. There are 14 residues in the CDR3. The chain's CDR3 is CASSTGKFPGELFF. The CDR3 bases are TGTGCCAGCAGCACGGGAAAGTTCCCCGGGGAGCTGTTTTTT.

This chain uses TRBV28 with TRBJ1-1, with TRBD1 as a possible D gene (5 bases). CDR1 and CDR2 from the germline V gene are MDHEN and SYDVKM. The V gene lost 2 bases and the J gene lost 4 bases, with 5 bases spanning the gap. The CDR3 has 12 amino acids. CDR3 in amino acids: CASSLGATEAFF. The CDR3 DNA is TGTGCCAGCAGTTTAGGGGCCACTGAAGCTTTCTTT.

This clone was picked up one time. The chain has TRBV4-3 and TRBJ2-6; 7 bases are a match to TRBD1. J lost 3 bases, V lost 1 base, and 12 bases had no gene match. The CDR3 runs 19 residues. Germline CDR1 reads LGHNA; CDR2 reads YSLEER. The CDR3: CASSQARDSYQLGANVLTF. The CDR3, as DNA: TGCGCCAGCAGCCAAGCCCGGGACAGCTACCAGCTTGGGGCCAACGTCCTGACTTTC.

The chain combines TRBV7-2 with TRBJ1-2; D is undetermined. This CDR3 is 15 amino acids long. Trimming shortened V by 1 base and J by 6 bases, and 15 bases separated the two germline ends. Germline CDR1 reads SGHTA; CDR2 reads FQGNSA. The CDR3 DNA is TGTGCCAGCAGCTTAGTAGCGGCAGCCGGCCATGGCTACACCTTC. It is translated as CASSLVAAAGHGYTF.

V usage is TRBV28 and J usage is TRBJ2-1; TRBD2 matches at 8 bases. V trimming: 2 bases; J trimming: 4 bases; junction bases outside the gene matches: 4. CDR1 and CDR2 from the germline V gene are MDHEN and SYDVKM. The CDR3 consists of 15 residues. CDR3 DNA sequence: TGTGCCAGCAGTTTAGAGGCGGGGGGTTACAATGAGCAGTTCTTC. Encoded protein: CASSLEAGGYNEQFF.

The rearrangement uses TRBV7-2 and TRBJ1-1; 9 bases are a match to TRBD1. This CDR3 contains 14 residues. Unmatched junction bases numbered 4, after V lost 4 bases and J lost 4 bases. CDR1 and CDR2 from the germline V gene are SGHTA and FQGNSA. The CDR3 reads CASSSTGGGTEAFF. CDR3 bases: TGTGCCAGCAGCTCGACAGGGGGTGGCACTGAAGCTTTCTTT.

The chain joins TRBV6-6 to TRBJ1-5, with 7 bases aligning to TRBD1. The CDR3 spans 16 residues. The trim removed 2 bases at V and 0 bases at J, leaving 4 bases unmatched. The V gene's germline CDR1 is MNHNY and CDR2 SVGAGI (reference sequence). The CDR3 region has the DNA TGTGCCAGCAGTTACGAGACAGGGTCTAGCAATCAGCCCCAGCATTTT. Translation gives CASSYETGSSNQPQHF.

The rearrangement links TRBV7-8 to TRBJ1-5; TRBD1 is a possible D gene (5 bases). Germline lookup yields CDR1 SGHVS and CDR2 FQNEAQ. V lost 5 bases, J lost 3 bases, and 20 bases lay in between. CDR3 length: 17 amino acids. This CDR3 is CASSLRGVLLNNQPQHF. CDR3 DNA sequence: TGTGCCAGCAGCCTTCGGGGGGTGTTGTTAAACAATCAGCCCCAGCATTTT.

V gene TRBV5-1 combines with J gene TRBJ2-7; D is ambiguous. V lost 0 bases and J lost 2, with 18 bases in between. CDR1 is SGHRS and CDR2 is YFSETQ in the germline V gene. The CDR3 runs 17 residues. This CDR3 reads CASSLGGSSVRTYEQYF. The CDR3 coding sequence is TGCGCCAGCAGCTTGGGTGGATCCAGCGTAAGAACCTACGAGCAGTACTTC.